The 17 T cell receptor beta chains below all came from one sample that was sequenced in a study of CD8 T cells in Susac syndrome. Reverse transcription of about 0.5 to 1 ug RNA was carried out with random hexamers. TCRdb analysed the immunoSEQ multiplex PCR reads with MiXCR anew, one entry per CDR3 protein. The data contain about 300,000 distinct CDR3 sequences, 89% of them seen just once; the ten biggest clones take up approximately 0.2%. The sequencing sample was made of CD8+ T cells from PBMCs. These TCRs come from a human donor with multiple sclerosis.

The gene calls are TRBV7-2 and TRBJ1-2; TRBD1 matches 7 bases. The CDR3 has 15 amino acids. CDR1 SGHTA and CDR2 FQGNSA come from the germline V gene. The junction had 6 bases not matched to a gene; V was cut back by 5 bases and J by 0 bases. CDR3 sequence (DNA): TGTGCCAGCAGCGCCCGGGACAGCCCTAACTATGGCTACACCTTC. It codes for CASSARDSPNYGYTF. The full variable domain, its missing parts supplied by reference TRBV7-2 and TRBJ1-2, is GAGVSQSPSNKVTEKGKDVELRCDPISGHTALYWYRQSLGQGLEFLIYFQGNSAPDKSGLPSDRFSAERTGGSVSTLTIQRTQQEDSAVYLCASSARDSPNYGYTFGSGTRLTVV.

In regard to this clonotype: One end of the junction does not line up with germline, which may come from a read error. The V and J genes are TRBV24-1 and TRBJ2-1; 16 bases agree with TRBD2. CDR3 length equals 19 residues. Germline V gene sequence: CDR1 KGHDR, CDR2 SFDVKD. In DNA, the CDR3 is TGTGCCGCCAGTGACCCGGGACTAGCGGGGGGGTCCTCCTACAATGAGCAGTTCTTC. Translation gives CAASDPGLAGGSSYNEQFF.

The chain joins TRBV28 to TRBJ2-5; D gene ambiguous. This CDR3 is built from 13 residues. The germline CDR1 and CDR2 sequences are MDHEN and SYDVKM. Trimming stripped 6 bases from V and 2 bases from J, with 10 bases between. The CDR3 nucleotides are TGTGCCAGCAGAATACCCAGGCAAGAGACCCAGTACTTC. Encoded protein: CASRIPRQETQYF.

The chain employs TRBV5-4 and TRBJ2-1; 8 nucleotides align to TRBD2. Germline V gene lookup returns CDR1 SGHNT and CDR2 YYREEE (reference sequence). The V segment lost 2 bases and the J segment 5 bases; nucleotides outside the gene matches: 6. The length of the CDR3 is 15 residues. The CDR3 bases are TGTGCCAGCAGCTTCGGGCTAGCGGGTAACAATGAGCAGTTCTTC. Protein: CASSFGLAGNNEQFF.

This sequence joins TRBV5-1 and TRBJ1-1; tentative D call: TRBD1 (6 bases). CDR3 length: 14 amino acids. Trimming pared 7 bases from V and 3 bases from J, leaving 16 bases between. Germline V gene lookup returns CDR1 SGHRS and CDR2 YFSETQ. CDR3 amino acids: CASVAKEGDTEAFF. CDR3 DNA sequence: TGCGCCAGCGTTGCGAAAGAGGGGGACACTGAAGCTTTCTTT.

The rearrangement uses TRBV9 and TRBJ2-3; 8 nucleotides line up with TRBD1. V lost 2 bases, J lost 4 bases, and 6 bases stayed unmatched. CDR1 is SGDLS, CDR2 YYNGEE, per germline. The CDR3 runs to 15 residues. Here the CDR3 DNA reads TGTGCCAGCAGCGTGACAGGGGAAGGGGCAGATACGCAGTATTTT. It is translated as CASSVTGEGADTQYF. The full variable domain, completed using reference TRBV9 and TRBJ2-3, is DSGVTQTPKHLITATGQRVTLRCSPRSGDLSVYWYQQSLDQGLQFLIQYYNGEERAKGNILERFSAQQFPDLHSELNLSSLELGDSALYFCASSVTGEGADTQYFGPGTRLTVL.

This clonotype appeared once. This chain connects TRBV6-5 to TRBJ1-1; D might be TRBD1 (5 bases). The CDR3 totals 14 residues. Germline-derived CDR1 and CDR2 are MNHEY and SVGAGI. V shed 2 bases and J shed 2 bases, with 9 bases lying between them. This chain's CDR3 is CASSYGTSNTEAFF. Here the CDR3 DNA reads TGTGCCAGCAGTTACGGGACTTCTAACACTGAAGCTTTCTTT.

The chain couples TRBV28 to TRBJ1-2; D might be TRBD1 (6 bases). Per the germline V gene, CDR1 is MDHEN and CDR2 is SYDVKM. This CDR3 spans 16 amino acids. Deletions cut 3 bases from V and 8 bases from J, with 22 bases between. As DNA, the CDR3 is TGTGCCAGCAGTTTGGGTTCGGACAGCTTACAGAAGGGCTACACCTTC. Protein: CASSLGSDSLQKGYTF.

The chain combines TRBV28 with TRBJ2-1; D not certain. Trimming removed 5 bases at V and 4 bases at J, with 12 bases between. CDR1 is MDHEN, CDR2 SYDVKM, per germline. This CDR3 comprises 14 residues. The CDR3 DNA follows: TGTGCCAGCAGTCCATTCGGTGGGTACAATGAGCAGTTCTTC. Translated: CASSPFGGYNEQFF.

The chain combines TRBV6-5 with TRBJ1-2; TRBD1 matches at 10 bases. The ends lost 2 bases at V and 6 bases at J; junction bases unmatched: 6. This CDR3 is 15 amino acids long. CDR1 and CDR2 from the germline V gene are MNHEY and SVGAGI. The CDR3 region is CASSYVGQGVDGYTF. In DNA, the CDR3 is TGTGCCAGCAGTTACGTTGGACAGGGGGTTGATGGCTACACCTTC.

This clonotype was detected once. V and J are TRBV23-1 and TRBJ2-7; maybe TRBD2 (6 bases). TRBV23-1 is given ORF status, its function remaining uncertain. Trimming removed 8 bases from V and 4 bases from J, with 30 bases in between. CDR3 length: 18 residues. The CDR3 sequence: CASGRHWAPTSLLYEQYF. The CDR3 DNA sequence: TGCGCCAGCGGGCGACATTGGGCCCCGACTAGTTTGTTGTACGAGCAGTACTTC.

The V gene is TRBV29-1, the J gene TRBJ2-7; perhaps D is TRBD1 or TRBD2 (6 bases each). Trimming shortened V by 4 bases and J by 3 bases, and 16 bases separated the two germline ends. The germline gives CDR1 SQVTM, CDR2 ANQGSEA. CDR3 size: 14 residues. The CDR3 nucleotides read TGCAGCGTTGTGGGGGGCGCCGGCATCTACGAGCAGTACTTC. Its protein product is CSVVGGAGIYEQYF.

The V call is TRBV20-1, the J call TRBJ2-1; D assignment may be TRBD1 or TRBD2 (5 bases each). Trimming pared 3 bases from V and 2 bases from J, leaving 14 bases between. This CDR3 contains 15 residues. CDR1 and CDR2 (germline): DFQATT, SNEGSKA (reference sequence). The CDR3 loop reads CSASRDPRTYNEQFF. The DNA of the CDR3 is TGCAGTGCTAGCCGGGACCCTAGGACCTACAATGAGCAGTTCTTC.

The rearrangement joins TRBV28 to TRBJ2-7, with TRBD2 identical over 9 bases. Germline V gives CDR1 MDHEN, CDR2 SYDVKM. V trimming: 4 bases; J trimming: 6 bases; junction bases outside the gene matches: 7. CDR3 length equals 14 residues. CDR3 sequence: CASSSAGGPLEQYF. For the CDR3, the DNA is TGTGCCAGCAGTTCAGCGGGAGGCCCCCTCGAGCAGTACTTC.

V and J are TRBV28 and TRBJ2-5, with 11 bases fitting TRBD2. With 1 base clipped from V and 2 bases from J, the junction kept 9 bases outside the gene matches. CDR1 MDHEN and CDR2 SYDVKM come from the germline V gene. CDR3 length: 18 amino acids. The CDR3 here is CASSLSLVTSGGQETQYF. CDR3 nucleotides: TGTGCCAGCAGTTTATCCCTCGTTACTAGCGGGGGACAAGAGACCCAGTACTTC. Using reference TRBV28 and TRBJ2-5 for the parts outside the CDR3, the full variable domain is DVKVTQSSRYLVKRTGEKVFLECVQDMDHENMFWYRQDPGLGLRLIYFSYDVKMKEKGDIPEGYSVSREKKERFSLILESASTNQTSMYLCASSLSLVTSGGQETQYFGPGTRLLVL.

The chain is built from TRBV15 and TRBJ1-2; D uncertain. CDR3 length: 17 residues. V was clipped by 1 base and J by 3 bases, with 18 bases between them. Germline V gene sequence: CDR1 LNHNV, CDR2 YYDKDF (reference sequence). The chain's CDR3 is CATSRGSIGIPYYGYTF. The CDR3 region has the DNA TGTGCCACCAGCAGAGGATCGATCGGCATACCATACTATGGCTACACCTTC.

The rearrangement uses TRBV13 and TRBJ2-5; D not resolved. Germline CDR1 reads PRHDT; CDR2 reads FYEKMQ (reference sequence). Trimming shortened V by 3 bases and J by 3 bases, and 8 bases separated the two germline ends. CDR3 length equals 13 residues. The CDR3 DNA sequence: TGTGCCAGCAGCTTCAGGATCGAAGAGACCCAGTACTTC. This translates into CASSFRIEETQYF.